Below are 6 T cell receptor beta chains sequenced from a single sample in a study of early T cells in non-severe SARS-CoV-2 infection. TCRdb re-called the 5' RACE reads through MiXCR, storing one row per CDR3 protein. The table lists 65,000 to 95,000 distinct CDR3 sequences, around 5% of them singletons. Sequenced material: whole blood, taken at baseline. The receptors stem from an adult who was a healthcare worker with PCR-confirmed SARS-CoV-2 infection or an uninfected control (not recorded which).

In this sample, this clonotype turned up many times. This sequence joins TRBV11-3 and TRBJ1-2; D is possibly TRBD1 (5 bases). The V end lost 5 bases, the J end lost 4 bases, and 11 bases lay between the germline ends. This CDR3 region has 13 residues. The V gene's germline CDR1 is SGHNT and CDR2 YENEEA. CDR3 amino acids: CASSGGAGYGYTF. CDR3 sequence (DNA): TGTGCCAGCAGCGGAGGGGCTGGCTATGGCTACACCTTC.

This clonotype has a handful of counts. The chain couples TRBV7-6 to TRBJ2-5; 8 bases fit TRBD2. This CDR3 spans 15 amino acids. Germline V gene data show CDR1 as SGHVS and CDR2 as FNYEAQ. V lost 2 bases, J lost 5 bases, and 7 bases stayed unmatched. As DNA, the CDR3 is TGTGCCAGCAGCTTACTGGGAGCGGGAGCGGAGACCCAGTACTTC. It specifies CASSLLGAGAETQYF.

This clonotype was recorded at least ten times. The chain combines TRBV2 with TRBJ1-5, with D possibly being TRBD1 (6 bases). CDR1 is SNHLY, CDR2 FYNNEI, per germline. Between the trimmed V and J ends, which lost 5 bases and 6 bases, there was a span of 14 bases. This CDR3 is built from 14 residues. The CDR3 loop is CASSSREGVQPQHF. In DNA form, the CDR3 reads TGTGCCAGCAGTTCCAGGGAGGGGGTTCAGCCCCAGCATTTT.

This clonotype has a count of ten or more. Here the CDR3 reads CASSLMGQYNEQFF. In DNA, the CDR3 is TGTGCCAGCAGTTTAATGGGACAGTACAATGAGCAGTTCTTC. The chain combines TRBV27 with TRBJ2-1; 7 bases line up with TRBD1. Germline CDR1 reads MNHEY; CDR2 reads SMNVEV (reference sequence). V lost 2 bases and J lost 4; bases outside the gene matches: 2. This CDR3 is built from 14 residues.

Ten or more counts support this clonotype. This sequence joins TRBV20-1 and TRBJ2-3, with D perhaps being TRBD1 or TRBD2 (5 bases each). Trimming shortened V by 4 bases and J by 1 base, and 18 bases separated the two germline ends. This CDR3 has 16 residues. Germline loops: CDR1 DFQATT, CDR2 SNEGSKA (reference sequence). CDR3 DNA sequence: TGCAGTGCTAAGAGGGGCCAACTGCCAGGCACAGATACGCAGTATTTT. Amino acids: CSAKRGQLPGTDTQYF.

This clonotype has at least ten counts. V usage is TRBV12-3 or TRBV12-4 and J usage is TRBJ1-1, with D unclear. This CDR3 contains 13 residues. V gave up 4 bases and J gave up 3 bases, with 9 bases separating them. DNA for the CDR3: TGTGCCAGCAGTTCAACCCGGGACACTGAAGCTTTCTTT. The encoded protein is CASSSTRDTEAFF.